The 18 T cell receptor beta chains below come from one sample, sequenced in a study of control samples from healthy donors and cancer patients. Sequencing was performed with immunoSEQ multiplex PCR; in TCRdb, only in-frame clones are kept and a portion is missing. The top ten clones hold around 14% of a sample with about 140,000 clones, approximately 94% of them seen once. The sample was blood. The receptors here all came from a man aged 35-49 years in good health.

A single count supports this clone. The CDR3 here is CASSLASGDNQPQHF. The CDR3 DNA follows: TGCGCCAGCAGCTTGGCATCGGGGGACAATCAGCCCCAGCATTTT. The V and J genes are TRBV5-1 and TRBJ1-5; D is perhaps TRBD1 (5 bases). Trimming left V 0 bases short and J 3 bases short, with 10 bases between. Germline V gene sequence: CDR1 SGHRS, CDR2 YFSETQ. CDR3 length equals 15 residues. The whole variable domain, remainder taken from reference TRBV5-1 and TRBJ1-5, is KAGVTQTPRYLIKTRGQQVTLSCSPISGHRSVSWYQQTPGQGLQFLFEYFSETQRNKGNFPGRFSGRQFSNSRSEMNVSTLELGDSALYLCASSLASGDNQPQHFGDGTRLSIL.

This chain joins TRBV20-1 and TRBJ1-2; D not certain. Germline CDR1 reads DFQATT; CDR2 reads SNEGSKA (reference sequence). V shed 0 bases and J shed 8 bases, with 7 bases lying between them. CDR3 length equals 11 residues. The CDR3 spells CSARDRGGYTF. CDR3 nucleotides: TGCAGTGCTAGAGATCGAGGGGGCTACACCTTC.

This clone was recorded once. The chain combines TRBV5-6 with TRBJ1-5, with D maybe TRBD1 (5 bases). Per germline, CDR1 SGHDT and CDR2 YYEEEE. V was cut by 4 bases and J by 7 bases, with 21 bases left in between. This CDR3 comprises 16 residues. The CDR3 nucleotides are TGTGCCAGCAGCCCCAATTGGGACTCAGGCGACCAGCCCCAGCATTTT. This encodes CASSPNWDSGDQPQHF.

This rearrangement joins TRBV27 to TRBJ1-4; D gene ambiguous. The CDR3 is made up of 16 amino acids. Germline CDR1 and CDR2: MNHEY and SMNVEV (reference sequence). Trimming pared 4 bases from V and 8 bases from J, leaving 20 bases between. This CDR3 is CASSYPPWRRSEKLFF. The CDR3 bases are TGTGCCAGCAGTTACCCCCCGTGGAGGCGCAGCGAAAAACTGTTTTTT.

V usage is TRBV7-8 and J usage is TRBJ2-5; no clear D. The germline V gene encodes CDR1 SGHVS and CDR2 FQNEAQ. V was cut by 5 bases and J by 1 base, with 17 bases left in between. This CDR3 spans 16 amino acids. CDR3 coding DNA: TGTGCCAGCAGCCACCGGATCCGGGCTGCCCAAGAGACCCAGTACTTC. It translates to CASSHRIRAAQETQYF.

This clone came up a few times. The gene calls are TRBV5-8 and TRBJ2-7, with no clear D. V lost 4 bases, J lost 3 bases, and 14 bases lay in between. The CDR3 sequence is 14 residues long. The V gene's germline CDR1 is SGHTS and CDR2 YDEGEE. CDR3 protein: CASSPRSGLYEQYF. CDR3 coding DNA: TGTGCCAGCAGCCCCCGTAGTGGGCTCTACGAGCAGTACTTC.

This chain joins TRBV6-2 or TRBV6-3 and TRBJ1-2; D unresolved. Germline CDR1 reads MNHEY; CDR2 reads SVGEGT. The CDR3 spans 13 residues. V was clipped by 0 bases and J by 2 bases, with 4 bases between them. The CDR3 coding sequence is TGTGCCAGCAGTTACTCGTTAAACTATGGCTACACCTTC. Its protein product is CASSYSLNYGYTF.

V gene TRBV6-6 combines with J gene TRBJ2-2; D is uncertain. Germline assignment: CDR1 MNHNY and CDR2 SVGAGI (reference sequence). The CDR3 consists of 14 residues. V gave up 5 bases and J gave up 4 bases, with 11 bases separating them. CDR3 DNA sequence: TGTGCCAGCAGTCCCCGGGCCGGCACCGGGGAGCTGTTTTTT. Residues: CASSPRAGTGELFF.

V usage is TRBV7-9 and J usage is TRBJ2-1; D may correspond to TRBD1 or TRBD2 (5 bases each). Trimming shortened V by 0 bases and J by 9 bases, and 12 bases separated the two germline ends. This CDR3 has 14 residues. The V gene's germline CDR1 is SEHNR and CDR2 FQNEAQ (reference sequence). The CDR3 protein is CASSLARSGTEQFF. DNA for the CDR3: TGTGCCAGCAGCTTAGCGCGAAGTGGGACTGAGCAGTTCTTC. Variable domain in full (rest from reference TRBV7-9 and TRBJ2-1): DTGVSQNPRHKITKRGQNVTFRCDPISEHNRLYWYRQTLGQGPEFLTYFQNEAQLEKSRLLSDRFSAERPKGSFSTLEIQRTEQGDSAMYLCASSLARSGTEQFFGPGTRLTVL.

The rearrangement links TRBV5-8 to TRBJ2-7; D possibly matches TRBD1 or TRBD2 (5 bases each). The CDR3 spans 14 residues. Germline CDR1 reads SGHTS; CDR2 reads YDEGEE. The V gene lost 10 bases and the J gene lost 1 base, with 18 bases spanning the gap. The CDR3: CAPKRQGNSYEQYF. The CDR3 DNA is TGTGCCCCCAAGCGGCAGGGCAATTCCTACGAGCAGTACTTC.

The chain uses TRBV28 and TRBJ1-1; TRBD1 matches at 8 bases. Germline assignment: CDR1 MDHEN and CDR2 SYDVKM. CDR3 length: 15 amino acids. V dropped 3 bases and J dropped 4; count of bases not matched to a gene: 7. The CDR3 DNA follows: TGTGCCAGCAGTTTCAGGGGGCGGGGAACCACTGAAGCTTTCTTT. Amino acid sequence: CASSFRGRGTTEAFF.

J is TRBJ2-1 and V is TRBV24-1; D may be TRBD1 (6 bases). The CDR3 has 14 amino acids. The ends were cut back, 4 bases at V and 8 bases at J, with 14 bases in the middle. CDR1 KGHDR and CDR2 SFDVKD come from the germline V gene. The CDR3 DNA sequence: TGTGCCACCAGTGAGCCCACAGGGACCTATGAGCAGTTCTTC. Its protein is CATSEPTGTYEQFF.

CDR3 region: CASGIGQGSNQPQHF. CDR3 sequence (DNA): TGTGCTAGTGGCATAGGACAGGGAAGCAATCAGCCCCAGCATTTT. The rearrangement links TRBV12-5 to TRBJ1-5; 8 nucleotides align to TRBD1. CDR1 is LGHNT, CDR2 FRNRAP, per germline. With V trimmed by 6 bases and J by 1 base, 5 bases remained unmatched. The CDR3 is 15 amino acids.

Here the CDR3 reads CATSDRQGGAKNIQYF. The CDR3 nucleotides are TGTGCCACCAGTGACCGCCAGGGAGGGGCCAAAAACATTCAGTACTTC. The chain joins TRBV24-1 to TRBJ2-4; 7 bases agree with TRBD2. Germline lookup yields CDR1 KGHDR and CDR2 SFDVKD. V was clipped by 4 bases and J by 1 base; unmatched bases: 6. This CDR3 region has 16 residues.

The chain has TRBV11-3 and TRBJ2-5; 11 bases map to TRBD2. In germline, CDR1 is SGHNT, CDR2 YENEEA. CDR3 length: 15 amino acids. The V and J ends lost 3 bases and 5 bases, in that order; junction bases with no gene match: 5. The chain's CDR3 is CASSLVAGGLETQYF. In DNA, the CDR3 is TGTGCCAGCAGCTTGGTAGCGGGGGGGTTGGAGACCCAGTACTTC.

V is TRBV27 and J is TRBJ2-3; D uncertain. This CDR3 region has 14 residues. V shed 3 bases and J shed 6 bases, with 13 bases lying between them. Germline-derived CDR1 and CDR2 are MNHEY and SMNVEV (reference sequence). In DNA form, the CDR3 reads TGTGCCAGCAGTTTTTTCCCCGCCGGGGATACGCAGTATTTT. Encoded protein: CASSFFPAGDTQYF.

The J gene is TRBJ1-6, the V gene TRBV7-2; no firm D call. Germline loops: CDR1 SGHTA, CDR2 FQGNSA. The ends were cut back, 4 bases at V and 6 bases at J, with 10 bases in the middle. This CDR3 region has 14 residues. The CDR3 bases are TGTGCCAGCAGCTCCCGGACGGCTAATTCACCCCTCCACTTT. Amino acid sequence: CASSSRTANSPLHF.

The chain links TRBV6-5 to TRBJ1-1, with TRBD1 identical over 7 bases. Per germline, CDR1 MNHEY and CDR2 SVGAGI. This CDR3 is built from 14 residues. Trimming at V came to 4 bases and at J to 6 bases, leaving 8 bases not matched to a gene. The chain's CDR3 is CASSSRQGIPEAFF. CDR3 DNA: TGTGCCAGCAGTTCGAGACAGGGAATCCCTGAAGCTTTCTTT.